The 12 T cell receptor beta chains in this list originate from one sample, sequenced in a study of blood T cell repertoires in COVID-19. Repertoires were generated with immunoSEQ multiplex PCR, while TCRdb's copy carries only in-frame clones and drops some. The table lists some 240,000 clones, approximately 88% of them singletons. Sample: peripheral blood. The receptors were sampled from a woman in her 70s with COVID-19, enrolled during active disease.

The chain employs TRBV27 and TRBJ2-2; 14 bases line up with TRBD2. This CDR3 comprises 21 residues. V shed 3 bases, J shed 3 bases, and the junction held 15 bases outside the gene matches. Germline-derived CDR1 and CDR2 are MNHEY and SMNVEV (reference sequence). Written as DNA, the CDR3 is TGTGCCAGCAGTTTGAAACCCCCTAGACTAGCGGGAGGGCCGCACACCGGGGAGCTGTTTTTT. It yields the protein CASSLKPPRLAGGPHTGELFF.

The CDR3 DNA reads as TGTGCCAGCAGTCCGCACGGGGGGTCCGGGGAGCTGTTTTTT. This translates into CASSPHGGSGELFF. The genes are TRBV28 and TRBJ2-2, with 7 bases identical to TRBD2. Germline V gene lookup returns CDR1 MDHEN and CDR2 SYDVKM. CDR3 length: 14 amino acids. V dropped 5 bases and J dropped 6; count of bases not matched to a gene: 6.

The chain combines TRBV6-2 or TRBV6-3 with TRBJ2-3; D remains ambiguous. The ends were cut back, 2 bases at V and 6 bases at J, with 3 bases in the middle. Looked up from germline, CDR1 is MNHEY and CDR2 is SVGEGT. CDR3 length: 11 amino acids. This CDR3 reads CASSYEDTQYF. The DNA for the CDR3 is TGTGCCAGCAGTTACGAGGATACGCAGTATTTT.

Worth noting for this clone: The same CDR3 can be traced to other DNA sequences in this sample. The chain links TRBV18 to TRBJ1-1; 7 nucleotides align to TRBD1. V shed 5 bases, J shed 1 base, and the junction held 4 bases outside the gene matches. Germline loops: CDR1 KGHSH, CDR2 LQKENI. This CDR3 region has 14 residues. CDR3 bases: TGTGCCAGCTCATCCGGACAGGAGAACACTGAAGCTTTCTTT. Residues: CASSSGQENTEAFF. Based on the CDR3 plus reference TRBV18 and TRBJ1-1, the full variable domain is NAGVMQNPRHLVRRRGQEARLRCSPMKGHSHVYWYRQLPEEGLKFMVYLQKENIIDESGMPKERFSAEFPKEGPSILRIQQVVRGDSAAYFCASSSGQENTEAFFGQGTRLTVV.

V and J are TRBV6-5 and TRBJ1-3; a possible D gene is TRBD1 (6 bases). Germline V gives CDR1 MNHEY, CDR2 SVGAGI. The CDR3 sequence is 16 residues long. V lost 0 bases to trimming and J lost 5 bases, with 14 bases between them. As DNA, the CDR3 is TGTGCCAGCAGTTACTCGGGCAGGGGTATAAGAAACACCATATATTTT. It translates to CASSYSGRGIRNTIYF.

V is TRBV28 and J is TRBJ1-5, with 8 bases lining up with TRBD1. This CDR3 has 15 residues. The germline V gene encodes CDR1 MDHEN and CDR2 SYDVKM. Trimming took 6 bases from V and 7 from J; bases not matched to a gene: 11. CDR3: CASSPDRVKGQPQHF. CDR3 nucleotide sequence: TGTGCCAGCAGCCCGGACAGGGTGAAGGGGCAGCCCCAGCATTTT.

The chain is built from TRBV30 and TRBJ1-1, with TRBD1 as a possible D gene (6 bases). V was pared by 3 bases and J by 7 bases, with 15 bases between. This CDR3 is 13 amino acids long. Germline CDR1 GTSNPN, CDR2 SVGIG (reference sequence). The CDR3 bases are TGTGCCTGGAGGGACAGTATTCTCATTGAAGCTTTCTTT. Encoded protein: CAWRDSILIEAFF.

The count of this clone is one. This chain's CDR3 is CASSWGTSRYGGNEQFF. For the CDR3, the DNA is TGTGCCAGCAGCTGGGGGACTAGTCGGTACGGAGGCAATGAGCAGTTCTTC. The chain has TRBV11-2 and TRBJ2-1; 8 nucleotides match TRBD2. Germline values: CDR1 SGHAT, CDR2 FQNNGV. V shed 4 bases, J shed 6 bases, and the junction held 14 bases outside the gene matches. The CDR3 runs 17 residues.

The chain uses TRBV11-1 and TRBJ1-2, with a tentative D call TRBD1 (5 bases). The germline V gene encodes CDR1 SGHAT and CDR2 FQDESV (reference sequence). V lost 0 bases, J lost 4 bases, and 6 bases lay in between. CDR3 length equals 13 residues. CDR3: CASSLAGLYGYTF. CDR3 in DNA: TGTGCCAGCAGCTTAGCGGGGCTCTATGGCTACACCTTC.

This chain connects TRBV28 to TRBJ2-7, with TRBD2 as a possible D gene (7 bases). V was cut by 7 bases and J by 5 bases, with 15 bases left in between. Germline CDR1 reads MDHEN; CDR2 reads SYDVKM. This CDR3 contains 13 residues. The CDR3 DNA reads TGTGCCAGCACTGGGGGGGCTCGGGACGAGCAGTACTTC. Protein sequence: CASTGGARDEQYF.

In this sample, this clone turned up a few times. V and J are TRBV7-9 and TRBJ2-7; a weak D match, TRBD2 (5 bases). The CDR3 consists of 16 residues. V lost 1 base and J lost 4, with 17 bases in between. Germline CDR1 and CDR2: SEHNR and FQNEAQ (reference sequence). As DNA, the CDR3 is TGTGCCAGCAGCTTAGACAGCGGCGTGGTCAATTACGAGCAGTACTTC. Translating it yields CASSLDSGVVNYEQYF. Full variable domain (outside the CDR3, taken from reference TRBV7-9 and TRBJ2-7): DTGVSQNPRHKITKRGQNVTFRCDPISEHNRLYWYRQTLGQGPEFLTYFQNEAQLEKSRLLSDRFSAERPKGSFSTLEIQRTEQGDSAMYLCASSLDSGVVNYEQYFGPGTRLTVT.

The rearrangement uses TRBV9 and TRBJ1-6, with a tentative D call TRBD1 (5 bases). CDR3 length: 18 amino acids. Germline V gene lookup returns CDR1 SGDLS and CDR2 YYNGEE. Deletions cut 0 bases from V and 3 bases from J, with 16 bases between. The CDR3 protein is CASSVALTYRIYNSPLHF. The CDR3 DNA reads TGTGCCAGCAGCGTAGCTCTTACCTACAGGATCTATAATTCACCCCTCCACTTT.